This T cell receptor beta chain was identified in a study of lymphopenia after photon versus proton radiotherapy. Regarding the study as a whole: Post-nadir diversity loss with photons came from oligoclonal expansion, particularly CD8+ Temra cells.

Assay: immunoSEQ multiplex PCR; the TCRdb copy retains only in-frame clones and omits some. The sample shows around 62,000 clones, less than 85% of them seen only once. Details on this clone: What it binds is unknown.

This specimen consisted of peripheral blood, obtained from a patient treated with proton-based radiotherapy. This receptor was identified in a man aged 55 to 70 with pancreatic cancer.

In nucleotides, the CDR3 is TGTGCCAGCAGCTTGTTTTCGGGGACGTACTACGAGCAGTACTTC. Amino acid sequence: CASSLFSGTYYEQYF. This chain joins TRBV5-5 and TRBJ2-7, with D perhaps assigned TRBD1 or TRBD2 (5 bases each). The CDR3 consists of 15 residues. Between the trimmed V and J ends, which lost 1 base and 3 bases, there was a span of 14 bases. Germline V gene sequence: CDR1 SGHKS, CDR2 YYEKEE (reference sequence).